This TCR beta chain is from a study of blood T cell repertoires in COVID-19. Data came from immunoSEQ multiplex PCR; TCRdb stores just in-frame clones and leaves some out. Of over 200,000 clones in the sample, 60% to 75% were seen once. The CDR3 totals 13 residues. Trimming took 6 bases from V and 1 from J, leaving 9 bases between them. The material sequenced was peripheral blood. The sequence was collected from a woman older than 75 with acute or convalescent COVID-19. The rearrangement joins TRBV12-3 or TRBV12-4 to TRBJ1-2, with D uncertain. DNA for the CDR3: TGTGCCAGCAGCCCCGGACTTAACTATGGCTACACCTTC. Encoded protein: CASSPGLNYGYTF.